This TCR beta chain appears in the sequencing data of a study of radiation and T cells in renal cell carcinoma. Described treatment: 15 Gy SBRT to primary tumor, nephrectomy 4 weeks later. The germline gives CDR1 SQVTM, CDR2 ANQGSEA. The CDR3 covers 13 residues. The germline V and J ends were trimmed by 6 bases and 7 bases, with 16 bases remaining between them. Sequencing used immunoSEQ multiplex PCR; TCRdb keeps in-frame clones, though not all of them. The table records about 24,000 clones, around 46% of them present only once. J is TRBJ2-1 and V is TRBV29-1, with no clear D. The receptor was derived from a woman between 50 and 59 years old with renal cell carcinoma. Material: tumor tissue, obtained from a patient whose treatment included radiotherapy and nephrectomy. Here the CDR3 DNA reads TGCAGCGTGGCCGCGGCCGGAGCGAATGAGCAGTTCTTC. Protein: CSVAAAGANEQFF.